What follows is one T cell receptor beta chain and its context. Patients in Seattle were enrolled during active infection, then followed longitudinally. V shed 3 bases and J shed 5 bases, with 10 bases lying between them. The CDR3 has 13 residues. The germline V gene has CDR1 SNHLY and CDR2 FYNNEI. As handled by the study authors: Estimates of nucleated cell counts were drawn from the amplification of reference gene primers. Profiled with immunoSEQ multiplex PCR; TCRdb holds only in-frame clones, not every one. V, J and clone size are taken as reported in that table, and D and trimming were inferred from the DNA itself. The sample carries fewer than 350,000 clones, approximately 90% recorded once. The data belong to a study of blood T cell repertoires in COVID-19. The wider study: Samples representing acute and convalescent COVID-19 were sourced from the United States, Italy and Spain. Sources were T cells, B-cell-depleted T cells, or PBMCs; the material itself was cDNA or gDNA.

Sequenced: peripheral blood. This sequence was found in a woman aged 25 to 39 with COVID-19, enrolled during active disease. The chain is built from TRBV2 and TRBJ1-1; D gene uncertain. The CDR3 reads CASSDRTWTEAFF. The DNA for the CDR3 is TGTGCCAGCAGTGACAGGACTTGGACTGAAGCTTTCTTT.